Shown below are 32 T cell receptor beta chains from a single sample sequenced in a study of blood T cell repertoires in COVID-19. Libraries were prepared by immunoSEQ multiplex PCR; TCRdb keeps only in-frame clonotypes and omits some of them. The table shows approximately 46,000 clones, with about 88% occurring only once. The sequencing input was peripheral blood. These receptor sequences come from a man in his 70s with active COVID-19.

The chain employs TRBV10-3 and TRBJ1-6; D gene unclear. The CDR3 loop spans 16 amino acids. Between the trimmed V and J ends, which lost 0 bases and 1 base, there was a span of 7 bases. Germline V lookup: CDR1 ENHRY, CDR2 SYGVKD. In nucleotides, the CDR3 is TGTGCCATCAGTGAGTCCGGCGGGTCCTATAATTCACCCCTCCACTTT. This sequence encodes CAISESGGSYNSPLHF.

The chain carries TRBV19 and TRBJ1-6; 9 bases agree with TRBD1. This CDR3 is 16 amino acids long. Per the germline V gene, CDR1 is LNHDA and CDR2 is SQIVND (reference sequence). With V trimmed by 3 bases and J by 6 bases, 6 bases remained unmatched. The DNA of the CDR3 is TGTGCCAGTAGTATCGCCGCGGGACAGGGTAATTCACCCCTCCACTTT. Its translation: CASSIAAGQGNSPLHF.

On this clone: The identical CDR3 is also encoded by other nucleotide sequences in the sample. The rearrangement links TRBV6-5 to TRBJ1-5; the match to TRBD1 covers 8 bases. CDR3 length: 14 amino acids. The germline gives CDR1 MNHEY, CDR2 SVGAGI. Trimming cost V 2 bases and J 7 bases; bases outside gene matches: 4. CDR3 region: CASSYTGQGQPQHF. As DNA, the CDR3 is TGTGCCAGCAGTTACACCGGACAGGGCCAGCCCCAGCATTTT.

This chain connects TRBV15 to TRBJ1-2; a weak D match, TRBD1 (5 bases). Germline CDR1 is LNHNV and CDR2 is YYDKDF (reference sequence). Trimming cost V 0 bases and J 5 bases, with 13 bases left between them. The CDR3 consists of 15 residues. The CDR3 coding sequence is TGTGCCACCAGCAGAGATTATGGGGGAGGTTATGGCTACACCTTC. Protein: CATSRDYGGGYGYTF.

This clone was counted a few times. This chain links TRBV29-1 with TRBJ1-2, with TRBD1 matching over 7 bases. The V segment lost 3 bases and the J segment 0 bases; nucleotides outside the gene matches: 10. The CDR3 length is 16 residues. The germline CDR1 and CDR2 sequences are SQVTM and ANQGSEA. The DNA for the CDR3 is TGCAGCGTTGACCTGACAGGGTCGGGACCTAACTATGGCTACACCTTC. Its protein is CSVDLTGSGPNYGYTF.

V is TRBV19 and J is TRBJ2-2; 10 bases match TRBD1. This CDR3 has 15 amino acids. The V and J ends lost 10 bases and 5 bases, in that order; junction bases with no gene match: 10. The germline gives CDR1 LNHDA, CDR2 SQIVND (reference sequence). The CDR3: CATEPGQGTTGELFF. The CDR3 DNA reads TGTGCCACCGAACCGGGACAGGGGACGACCGGGGAGCTGTTTTTT.

The chain recombines TRBV7-9 with TRBJ2-3, with D tentatively TRBD1 (5 bases). CDR1 and CDR2 (germline): SEHNR, FQNEAQ (reference sequence). This CDR3 comprises 16 residues. Trimming took off 0 bases at V and 6 bases at J, with 16 bases between the two ends. The CDR3 loop is CASSLAGRASPDTQYF. CDR3 in DNA: TGTGCCAGCAGCTTAGCGGGCAGGGCCTCCCCGGATACGCAGTATTTT. Combining the CDR3 with reference TRBV7-9 and TRBJ2-3 gives the whole variable domain DTGVSQNPRHKITKRGQNVTFRCDPISEHNRLYWYRQTLGQGPEFLTYFQNEAQLEKSRLLSDRFSAERPKGSFSTLEIQRTEQGDSAMYLCASSLAGRASPDTQYFGPGTRLTVL.

The chain links TRBV12-5 to TRBJ1-1, with a tentative D call TRBD1 (5 bases). Germline V gene lookup returns CDR1 LGHNT and CDR2 FRNRAP. The CDR3 totals 13 residues. V dropped 6 bases and J dropped 4 bases, with 12 bases sitting between them. The CDR3 spells CASGPDRITEAFF. The CDR3 DNA is TGTGCTAGTGGACCCGACAGAATCACTGAAGCTTTCTTT.

V usage is TRBV6-4 and J usage is TRBJ2-7; D ambiguous. V was clipped by 4 bases and J by 0 bases, with 10 bases between them. CDR3 length equals 14 residues. CDR1 MRHNA and CDR2 SNTAGT come from the germline V gene. The CDR3 sequence: CASSVTASSYEQYF. The CDR3 nucleotides are TGTGCCAGCAGTGTCACAGCTTCCTCCTACGAGCAGTACTTC.

The V gene is TRBV5-4, the J gene TRBJ1-2, with 10 bases that match TRBD1. The germline V gene has CDR1 SGHNT and CDR2 YYREEE (reference sequence). The CDR3 length is 16 residues. The trim removed 0 bases at V and 5 bases at J, leaving 7 bases unmatched. CDR3 bases: TGTGCCAGCAGCTTGGATGGGGACAGGGGTTTATATGGCTACACCTTC. Protein sequence: CASSLDGDRGLYGYTF.

The chain couples TRBV19 to TRBJ1-3; 7 bases match TRBD1. Trimming removed 3 bases from V and 0 bases from J; junction bases left unmatched: 8. The CDR3 spans 17 residues. Germline V gene lookup returns CDR1 LNHDA and CDR2 SQIVND (reference sequence). In nucleotides, the CDR3 is TGTGCCAGTAGTATCGGGAGAGACAGGGTCTCTGGAAACACCATATATTTT. Its translation: CASSIGRDRVSGNTIYF.

This sequence joins TRBV4-1 and TRBJ1-4, with D maybe TRBD1 (6 bases). The CDR3 contains 16 residues. Germline V gene lookup returns CDR1 MGHRA and CDR2 YSYEKL. Trimming pared 0 bases from V and 4 bases from J, leaving 12 bases between. The CDR3 here is CASSQDREGGNEKLFF. Written as DNA, the CDR3 is TGCGCCAGCAGCCAAGATCGGGAAGGGGGTAATGAAAAACTGTTTTTT.

The rearrangement links TRBV2 to TRBJ1-1, with a tentative D call TRBD1 (6 bases). The CDR3 length is 14 residues. Germline CDR1 reads SNHLY; CDR2 reads FYNNEI. The ends were cut back, 7 bases at V and 1 base at J, with 13 bases in the middle. The CDR3 DNA follows: TGTGCCAGCACCCGAGAGACAGGGAACACTGAAGCTTTCTTT. It yields the protein CASTRETGNTEAFF.

The chain links TRBV18 to TRBJ2-3; TRBD2 matches 8 bases. Per germline, CDR1 KGHSH and CDR2 LQKENI. There are 16 residues in the CDR3. The V and J ends lost 2 bases and 2 bases, in that order; junction bases with no gene match: 6. The CDR3 DNA is TGTGCCAGCTCACCATCCGGGCGGGGGGCCACAGATACGCAGTATTTT. Translated, it gives CASSPSGRGATDTQYF.

V usage is TRBV4-2 and J usage is TRBJ2-6; D is perhaps TRBD2 (5 bases). This CDR3 has 18 residues. CDR1 is LGHNA, CDR2 YNFKEQ, per germline. V was clipped by 4 bases and J by 0 bases, with 16 bases between them. CDR3 residues: CASSRRSRQSSGANVLTF. The CDR3 coding sequence is TGTGCCAGCAGCCGGAGGAGCCGCCAAAGCTCTGGGGCCAACGTCCTGACTTTC.

The V call is TRBV7-2, the J call TRBJ1-2; no firm D call. Trimming pared 1 base from V and 8 bases from J, leaving 11 bases between. The CDR3 is 13 residues long. Germline V gene data show CDR1 as SGHTA and CDR2 as FQGNSA. The CDR3 region is CASSLGTSGGYTF. CDR3 DNA sequence: TGTGCCAGCAGCTTAGGAACATCGGGAGGCTACACCTTC. Full variable domain (outside the CDR3, taken from reference TRBV7-2 and TRBJ1-2): GAGVSQSPSNKVTEKGKDVELRCDPISGHTALYWYRQSLGQGLEFLIYFQGNSAPDKSGLPSDRFSAERTGGSVSTLTIQRTQQEDSAVYLCASSLGTSGGYTFGSGTRLTVV.

This chain links TRBV5-1 with TRBJ2-5, with 7 nucleotides matching TRBD1. V shed 4 bases and J 2 bases; nucleotides not matched to a gene: 8. The germline CDR1 and CDR2 sequences are SGHRS and YFSETQ. The CDR3 sequence is 15 residues long. CDR3 protein: CASSAADRAQETQYF. CDR3 DNA sequence: TGCGCCAGCAGCGCGGCAGACAGGGCTCAAGAGACCCAGTACTTC.

CDR3 protein: CASSVAGTGWTGELFF. As DNA, the CDR3 is TGTGCCAGCAGCGTAGCCGGGACAGGGTGGACCGGGGAGCTGTTTTTT. The chain uses TRBV9 and TRBJ2-2; 9 nucleotides align to TRBD1. From germline, CDR1 is SGDLS and CDR2 YYNGEE. The V segment lost 0 bases and the J segment 5 bases; nucleotides outside the gene matches: 5. The length of the CDR3 is 16 residues. Supplemented by reference TRBV9 and TRBJ2-2, the full variable domain reads DSGVTQTPKHLITATGQRVTLRCSPRSGDLSVYWYQQSLDQGLQFLIQYYNGEERAKGNILERFSAQQFPDLHSELNLSSLELGDSALYFCASSVAGTGWTGELFFGEGSRLTVL.

The V and J genes are TRBV5-1 and TRBJ2-6, with TRBD1 matching 9 bases. The CDR3 runs 17 residues. The trim removed 3 bases at V and 3 bases at J, leaving 7 bases unmatched. The germline CDR1 and CDR2 sequences are SGHRS and YFSETQ. The CDR3 loop reads CASSSTGGLVGANVLTF. The CDR3 nucleotides are TGCGCCAGCAGCTCAACAGGGGGCCTAGTTGGGGCCAACGTCCTGACTTTC.

This chain connects TRBV11-2 to TRBJ2-3, with TRBD2 identical over 10 bases. The CDR3 has 15 amino acids. Trimming removed 5 bases from V and 3 bases from J; junction bases left unmatched: 5. Germline-derived CDR1 and CDR2 are SGHAT and FQNNGV. The CDR3 here is CASSTSGGATDTQYF. The DNA of the CDR3 is TGTGCCAGCAGCACAAGCGGGGGGGCAACAGATACGCAGTATTTT.

V is TRBV5-1 and J is TRBJ2-7, with TRBD2 matching 13 bases. Per the germline V gene, CDR1 is SGHRS and CDR2 is YFSETQ. V was pared by 4 bases and J by 4 bases, with 17 bases of the junction left unmatched. CDR3 length: 19 residues. The DNA for the CDR3 is TGCGCCAGCAGCGATGGACTAGCGGGAGTCGGTAGGGGGTTATACGAGCAGTACTTC. This encodes CASSDGLAGVGRGLYEQYF.

This chain joins TRBV2 and TRBJ1-2, with TRBD1 identical over 10 bases. Germline CDR1 SNHLY, CDR2 FYNNEI. J lost 7 bases, V lost 5 bases, and 10 bases had no gene match. The CDR3 runs to 15 residues. CDR3 nucleotides: TGTGCCAGCAGTACCTCGGGACAGGGGTGGGGTGGCTACACCTTC. Protein product: CASSTSGQGWGGYTF.

As DNA, the CDR3 is TGTGCCAGCAGGGCGGGACAGGTCTCCTACGAGCAGTACTTC. Its protein is CASRAGQVSYEQYF. The chain uses TRBV11-2 and TRBJ2-7; TRBD1 matches 8 bases. Losses at the gene ends were 6 bases for V and 0 bases for J; bases not matched to a gene: 4. The CDR3 spans 14 residues. Germline assignment: CDR1 SGHAT and CDR2 FQNNGV.

The chain couples TRBV9 to TRBJ2-7, with TRBD2 matching 7 bases. In germline, CDR1 is SGDLS, CDR2 YYNGEE. Trimming took 0 bases from V and 4 from J; bases not matched to a gene: 10. CDR3 length: 16 residues. The CDR3 coding sequence is TGTGCCAGCAGCGTAGATGATGGGGGGAGGGCGTACGAGCAGTACTTC. Encoded protein: CASSVDDGGRAYEQYF.

The rearrangement joins TRBV4-1 to TRBJ2-1; D ambiguous. The CDR3 contains 17 residues. CDR1 is MGHRA and CDR2 is YSYEKL in the germline V gene. The germline V and J ends were trimmed by 1 base and 7 bases, with 20 bases remaining between them. The chain's CDR3 is CASSQVSRGLYGNEQFF. CDR3 bases: TGCGCCAGCAGCCAAGTGTCCCGAGGCCTGTATGGGAATGAGCAGTTCTTC.

V usage is TRBV4-3 and J usage is TRBJ1-4; D perhaps matches TRBD1 (6 bases). This CDR3 has 16 amino acids. Per the germline V gene, CDR1 is LGHNA and CDR2 is YSLEER. Trimming pared 2 bases from V and 2 bases from J, leaving 12 bases between. CDR3 sequence: CASSQTQGRTNEKLFF. CDR3 coding DNA: TGCGCCAGCAGCCAAACACAGGGTCGGACTAATGAAAAACTGTTTTTT.

The chain combines TRBV7-9 with TRBJ1-2, with 7 positions matching TRBD1. V dropped 6 bases and J dropped 3; count of bases not matched to a gene: 10. The germline V gene encodes CDR1 SEHNR and CDR2 FQNEAQ (reference sequence). This CDR3 contains 15 residues. CDR3 in DNA: TGTGCCAGCAGTAAAGGGGGCTCTCTTGACTATGGCTACACCTTC. Translating gives CASSKGGSLDYGYTF.

The CDR3 DNA follows: TGTGCCAGCAGTGAGGACAGGGCAACTAATGAAAAACTGTTTTTT. Residues: CASSEDRATNEKLFF. The chain is built from TRBV2 and TRBJ1-4, with 8 bases aligning to TRBD1. Losses at the gene ends were 3 bases for V and 0 bases for J; bases not matched to a gene: 0. The CDR3 loop spans 15 amino acids. CDR1 and CDR2 (germline): SNHLY, FYNNEI.

This chain joins TRBV11-3 and TRBJ2-1; the D gene is possibly TRBD2 (5 bases). This CDR3 contains 15 residues. Looked up from germline, CDR1 is SGHNT and CDR2 is YENEEA. Trimming removed 3 bases from V and 3 bases from J, with 12 bases in between. The CDR3 loop is CASSFGASYYNEQFF. For the CDR3, the DNA is TGTGCCAGCAGCTTCGGAGCTAGCTACTACAATGAGCAGTTCTTC. Full variable domain (remainder filled in from reference TRBV11-3 and TRBJ2-1): EAGVVQSPRYKIIEKKQPVAFWCNPISGHNTLYWYLQNLGQGPELLIRYENEEAVDDSQLPKDRFSAERLKGVDSTLKIQPAELGDSAVYLCASSFGASYYNEQFFGPGTRLTVL.

CDR3 in amino acids: CASRETFGGAVYGYTF. CDR3 coding DNA: TGTGCCAGCAGGGAAACCTTCGGGGGGGCGGTCTATGGCTACACCTTC. This chain links TRBV6-1 with TRBJ1-2; a possible D gene is TRBD1 (6 bases). Trimming shortened V by 6 bases and J by 4 bases, and 21 bases separated the two germline ends. Germline V gene data show CDR1 as MNHNS and CDR2 as SASEGT. CDR3 length equals 16 residues.

The rearrangement joins TRBV7-2 to TRBJ2-6; D is possibly TRBD1 (6 bases). The CDR3 contains 16 residues. Germline V gives CDR1 SGHTA, CDR2 FQGNSA. Between the trimmed V and J ends, which lost 5 bases and 0 bases, there was a span of 11 bases. In nucleotides, the CDR3 is TGTGCCAGCAGCATCCGGACAGCCTCTGGGGCCAACGTCCTGACTTTC. Its translation: CASSIRTASGANVLTF.

The V and J genes are TRBV7-6 and TRBJ2-6, with D possibly matching TRBD1 (6 bases). V was cut by 5 bases and J by 0 bases, with 14 bases left in between. CDR1 SGHVS and CDR2 FNYEAQ come from the germline V gene. The CDR3 has 17 residues. CDR3 in amino acids: CASSPTRTASGANVLTF. CDR3 nucleotides: TGTGCCAGCAGCCCAACAAGGACAGCCTCTGGGGCCAACGTCCTGACTTTC.